These 16 T cell receptor beta chains were sequenced from one sample in a study of early T cells in non-severe SARS-CoV-2 infection. A single record per CDR3 protein comes from TCRdb applying MiXCR to the 5' RACE reads. The repertoire holds around 67,000 distinct CDR3 sequences, with 10% to 12% as singletons. This sample comprised whole blood, obtained at baseline. These receptors were obtained from an adult who was a healthcare worker with PCR-confirmed SARS-CoV-2 infection or an uninfected control (not recorded which).

Ten or more counts support this clonotype. CDR3 DNA sequence: TGTGCCAGCAGCCAAGATATGAGGGGCGAGCAGTACTTC. It translates to CASSQDMRGEQYF. V and J are TRBV3-1 and TRBJ2-7; D possibly matches TRBD1 or TRBD2 (5 bases each). The CDR3 has 13 amino acids. V was clipped by 0 bases and J by 6 bases, with 9 bases between them. CDR1 and CDR2 (germline): LGHDT, YNNKEL (reference sequence).

This clonotype was counted only a few times. The chain uses TRBV5-1 and TRBJ2-3; 14 bases match TRBD2. This CDR3 comprises 17 residues. CDR1 is SGHRS, CDR2 YFSETQ, per germline. V shed 4 bases and J 2 bases; nucleotides not matched to a gene: 6. The CDR3: CASSEGLAGAYTDTQYF. The DNA of the CDR3 is TGCGCCAGCAGCGAGGGACTAGCGGGAGCTTACACAGATACGCAGTATTTT.

This clonotype occurred a few times. This sequence joins TRBV10-3 and TRBJ1-1, with TRBD1 identical over 7 bases. The CDR3 contains 13 residues. From germline, CDR1 is ENHRY and CDR2 SYGVKD. V lost 4 bases to trimming and J lost 6 bases; unmatched junction nucleotides: 5. CDR3 coding DNA: TGTGCCATCAGTGTTCTACAGGGGTCTGAAGCTTTCTTT. It codes for CAISVLQGSEAFF.

The chain combines TRBV4-2 with TRBJ2-1; D is uncertain. V was clipped by 4 bases and J by 0 bases, with 13 bases between them. Germline CDR1 LGHNA, CDR2 YNFKEQ. The CDR3 runs 16 residues. The CDR3 region is CASSLSNTDSYNEQFF. In DNA form, the CDR3 reads TGTGCCAGCAGCCTCTCCAACACAGACTCCTACAATGAGCAGTTCTTC.

The J gene is TRBJ1-2, the V gene TRBV27; no definite D call. Looked up from germline, CDR1 is MNHEY and CDR2 is SMNVEV (reference sequence). V was shortened by 5 bases and J by 4 bases, with 20 bases between the two germline ends. This CDR3 region has 16 residues. For the CDR3, the DNA is TGTGCCAGCAGTCTCCTGGGAACAGCCGGACTCTATGGCTACACCTTC. Its translation is CASSLLGTAGLYGYTF.

The chain has TRBV12-5 and TRBJ1-6; 8 nucleotides agree with TRBD1. Per the germline V gene, CDR1 is LGHNT and CDR2 is FRNRAP. CDR3 length equals 15 residues. J was trimmed by 9 bases and V by 2 bases; bases with no gene match: 6. The CDR3 is CASGLSGGLGSPLHF. CDR3 nucleotide sequence: TGTGCTAGTGGTTTGTCAGGGGGCTTAGGTTCACCCCTCCACTTT.

This clonotype was observed many times. The chain links TRBV3-1 to TRBJ2-7; 8 nucleotides line up with TRBD1. Germline-derived CDR1 and CDR2 are LGHDT and YNNKEL (reference sequence). The CDR3 totals 17 residues. With V trimmed by 0 bases and J by 5 bases, 12 bases remained unmatched. CDR3 amino acids: CASSQDRRTGKNDEQYF. CDR3 DNA sequence: TGTGCCAGCAGCCAAGATAGAAGGACAGGGAAAAATGACGAGCAGTACTTC.

The gene calls are TRBV7-9 and TRBJ2-3, with 8 bases that match TRBD1. J gave up 6 bases and V 1 base, and 6 bases lay outside the gene matches. This CDR3 comprises 15 residues. The germline gives CDR1 SEHNR, CDR2 FQNEAQ (reference sequence). The CDR3 DNA follows: TGTGCCAGCAGCTTAGAAGCGACAGGGGACGATACGCAGTATTTT. Translating it yields CASSLEATGDDTQYF.

This clonotype was seen many times. Here the CDR3 reads CASSQKAGGANTGELFF. The CDR3 coding sequence is TGTGCCAGCTCACAAAAGGCAGGGGGCGCGAACACCGGGGAGCTGTTTTTT. V and J are TRBV18 and TRBJ2-2; 8 nucleotides agree with TRBD1. CDR1 KGHSH and CDR2 LQKENI come from the germline V gene. The J segment lost 0 bases and the V segment lost 4 bases, leaving 7 bases of the junction unmatched. There are 17 residues in the CDR3.

This sequence joins TRBV27 and TRBJ1-5; D is unresolved. Germline assignment: CDR1 MNHEY and CDR2 SMNVEV (reference sequence). The CDR3 has 12 residues. Trimming pared 6 bases from V and 3 bases from J, leaving 6 bases between. The chain's CDR3 is CASRAPNQPQHF. The CDR3 DNA sequence: TGTGCCAGCAGGGCCCCCAATCAGCCCCAGCATTTT.

The sample holds many counts of this clonotype. The J gene is TRBJ2-1, the V gene TRBV9; possible D gene TRBD1, 6 bases. CDR1 SGDLS and CDR2 YYNGEE come from the germline V gene. V was trimmed by 5 bases and J by 0 bases, leaving 27 bases between them. The CDR3 runs 20 residues. The CDR3 bases are TGTGCCAGCAGTAATACGCTCCGGGACACTTACTTTAGCTCCTACAATGAGCAGTTCTTC. Its protein product is CASSNTLRDTYFSSYNEQFF.

This clonotype was seen ten or more times. The CDR3 DNA reads TGCGCCAGCAGCTTCGGACAGGGACAAGAGACCCAGTACTTC. It encodes CASSFGQGQETQYF. V usage is TRBV5-1 and J usage is TRBJ2-5; 8 positions match TRBD1. Trimming removed 2 bases from V and 2 bases from J; junction bases left unmatched: 2. This CDR3 contains 14 residues. The germline CDR1 and CDR2 sequences are SGHRS and YFSETQ.

The rearrangement links TRBV9 to TRBJ1-2; 7 bases line up with TRBD1. The J segment lost 0 bases and the V segment lost 3 bases, leaving 8 bases of the junction unmatched. The CDR3 consists of 16 residues. CDR1 and CDR2 (germline): SGDLS, YYNGEE. CDR3 residues: CASSGTGDPANYGYTF. The CDR3 DNA reads TGTGCCAGCAGCGGTACAGGGGACCCAGCTAACTATGGCTACACCTTC.

This clonotype was seen ten or more times. The chain uses TRBV18 and TRBJ2-7, with no clear D. V was cut by 1 base and J by 2 bases, with 12 bases left in between. Germline V CDR1 and CDR2: KGHSH, LQKENI. This CDR3 is built from 15 residues. The DNA for the CDR3 is TGTGCCAGCTCACCACGCGGTCAGAACACCTACGAGCAGTACTTC. Translated, it gives CASSPRGQNTYEQYF.

The rearrangement uses TRBV29-1 and TRBJ2-1, with TRBD2 matching over 11 bases. With V trimmed by 1 base and J by 7 bases, 3 bases remained unmatched. This CDR3 region has 14 residues. Germline V CDR1 and CDR2: SQVTM, ANQGSEA. Here the CDR3 DNA reads TGCAGCGTTGAAGCTCGACTAGCGGGAAATGAGCAGTTCTTC. This translates into CSVEARLAGNEQFF.

The CDR3, as DNA: TGTGCCAGCAAGGTGGACAGGGGGCATTCGAACACCTACAATGAGCAGTTCTTC. Its protein product is CASKVDRGHSNTYNEQFF. The chain joins TRBV6-1 to TRBJ2-1, with 11 positions matching TRBD1. Unmatched junction bases numbered 13, after V lost 7 bases and J lost 2 bases. Per the germline V gene, CDR1 is MNHNS and CDR2 is SASEGT. The CDR3 has 18 amino acids.